Sequencing of this TCR beta chain was carried out in a study of T cell changes during pregnancy in multiple sclerosis. Clones were read by immunoSEQ multiplex PCR, and TCRdb kept only the in-frame ones, dropping some. The sample has about 79,000 clones, just under 95% seen once; the top ten hold 0.75%. V shed 5 bases, J shed 3 bases, and the junction held 3 bases outside the gene matches. Germline V CDR1 and CDR2: LNHDA, SQIVND (reference sequence). CDR3 size: 13 residues. The sample was peripheral blood, taken in the second trimester of pregnancy. V and J are TRBV19 and TRBJ2-7, with 8 nucleotides matching TRBD1. This TCR was recovered from a female donor in good health, enrolled as a control in a pregnancy study. The CDR3 loop reads CASSSGQGYEQYF. The CDR3 DNA is TGTGCCAGTAGTTCAGGACAGGGCTACGAGCAGTACTTC.